These T cell receptor beta chains were read from a single sample in a study of CD8 T cells in Susac syndrome. One entry per CDR3 protein results from TCRdb running MiXCR on the immunoSEQ multiplex PCR reads. In the table there are over 100,000 distinct CDR3 sequences, about 95% of which are singletons. The specimen sequenced was CD8+ T cells from PBMCs. All receptors come from a human donor with Susac syndrome. Both conserved end residues are part of each CDR3. Fields, in order: D gene, J gene, V gene, clone size, CDR3 DNA, CDR3 protein. A D gene is named only where the DNA matches it firmly. Not every row has a clone size; where given, it reads once, few, many or a size class.

>.|TRBJ2-7|TRBV21-1|.
TGTGCCAGCTCTCAGTGGGGAGCTAGGGGCAGATGCGAGCAGTACTTC
CASSQWGARGRCEQYF
>TRBD1|TRBJ2-7|TRBV29-1|.
TGCAGCGTTGCTGGGGACAGGGGGCGACTGGACGAGCAGTACTTC
CSVAGDRGRLDEQYF
>.|TRBJ2-6|TRBV7-6|.
TGTGCCAGCAGCCCGACAGATTCGACTGGGGCCAACGTCCTGACTTTC
CASSPTDSTGANVLTF
>TRBD2|TRBJ2-1|TRBV6-2/TRBV6-3|.
TGTGCCAGCGCCTGGGGAGGGATCAATGAGCAGTTCTTC
CASAWGGINEQFF
>.|TRBJ1-2|TRBV29-1|.
TGCAGCGCGCGGACACCCGTCGGGGGCTACACCTTC
CSARTPVGGYTF
>TRBD1|TRBJ1-2|TRBV20-1|.
TGCAGTGCCCGAATAAGGGACAGGAGCTATGGCTACACCTTC
CSARIRDRSYGYTF
>.|TRBJ1-1|TRBV30|.
TGTGCCTGGACCAAGCAGATGGCGCAGAACACTGAAGCTTTCTTT
CAWTKQMAQNTEAFF
>.|TRBJ2-7|TRBV29-1|.
TGCAGCGTTGAAGATGAGCAGGAAAGCTCCTACGAGCAGTACTTC
CSVEDEQESSYEQYF
>.|TRBJ2-7|TRBV2|.
TGTGCCAGCAGTGAACTAGCACGTGTCGAGCAGTACTTC
CASSELARVEQYF
>TRBD2|TRBJ2-1|TRBV30|.
TGTGCCGGTTCAGGCCTAGCGGGAGGATACAATGAGCAGTTCTTC
CAGSGLAGGYNEQFF
>.|TRBJ1-1|TRBV12-3/TRBV12-4|.
TGTGCCAGCAGCCTATCCGAAGGGAACACTGAAGCTTTCTTT
CASSLSEGNTEAFF
>TRBD2|TRBJ2-7|TRBV5-6|.
TGTGCCAGCAGCCCAGGGACTAGAGACTCCGAGCAGTACTTC
CASSPGTRDSEQYF
>.|TRBJ2-5|TRBV7-8|once
TGTGCCAGCAGCTTAGTGGGCAAACAAGAGACCCAGTACTTC
CASSLVGKQETQYF
>.|TRBJ2-1|TRBV15|.
TGTGCCACCAGCAGAAATGGTAATGAGCAGTTCTTC
CATSRNGNEQFF
>.|TRBJ1-4|TRBV19|.
TGTGCCAGTAGTATTTTAGAGCCCGACGAAAGAAAACTGTTTTTT
CASSILEPDERKLFF
>.|TRBJ1-2|TRBV14|.
TGTGCCAGCAGCCAAGAGGCGTACTATGGCTACACCTTC
CASSQEAYYGYTF
>.|TRBJ2-1|TRBV14|.
TGTGCCAGCAGCCTCCGACGGAGCTCCTACAATGAGCAGTTCTTC
CASSLRRSSYNEQFF
>.|TRBJ1-1|TRBV9|.
TGTGCCAGCAGCGCCCGAACAGGGCCCACTGAAGCTTTCTTT
CASSARTGPTEAFF
>TRBD1|TRBJ1-2|TRBV12-3/TRBV12-4|.
TGTGCCAGCAGTGGAATAAACCCCGGGACAGCCACCTTCCAGCTCTGGGGCTACACCTTC
CASSGINPGTATFQLWGYTF
>.|TRBJ2-7|TRBV30|.
TGTGCCTGGAGTCAGGCCCACTCCTACGAGCAGTACTTC
CAWSQAHSYEQYF
>TRBD2|TRBJ2-1|TRBV19|.
TGTGCCAGTAGTATGAAGTCCGGGACTAGCGGGGGCAATGAGCAGTTCTTC
CASSMKSGTSGGNEQFF
>.|TRBJ2-7|TRBV20-1|.
TGCAGTGCTAGAGATCAAGGGAGTACGTTCTACGAGCAGTACTTC
CSARDQGSTFYEQYF
>.|TRBJ2-7|TRBV29-1|.
TGCAGCGTTGAAGGGGGGATCTCCTACGAGCAGTACTTC
CSVEGGISYEQYF
>.|TRBJ2-7|TRBV6-2/TRBV6-3|.
TGTGCCAGCAGTTACTCGGGCTTCTACGAGCAGTACTTC
CASSYSGFYEQYF
>.|TRBJ2-7|TRBV18|.
TGTGCCAGCCCACACCAGGGGGGCGAGCAGTACTTC
CASPHQGGEQYF
>.|TRBJ1-5|TRBV19|.
TGTGCCAGTAGCTTAGGACGGAGTTTTACCAATCAGCCCCAGCATTTT
CASSLGRSFTNQPQHF
>.|TRBJ2-3|TRBV20-1|.
TGCAGTGCTAGAGCCGCGCAAGATACGCAGTATTTT
CSARAAQDTQYF
>TRBD1|TRBJ1-2|TRBV29-1|once
TGCAGCGTCCGGGACAGGGGCACTTTAAACTATGGCTACACCTTC
CSVRDRGTLNYGYTF
>.|TRBJ1-1|TRBV30|.
TGTGCCTGGACTTGGGGGACTGAAGCTTTCTTT
CAWTWGTEAFF
>TRBD2|TRBJ2-5|TRBV9|.
TGTGCCAGCAGCGATACAGCGGGGCCGGGGGAGACCCAGTACTTC
CASSDTAGPGETQYF
>.|TRBJ2-7|TRBV7-8|few
TGTGCCAGCAGCCCCAGCGACTACGAGCAGTACTTC
CASSPSDYEQYF
>TRBD2|TRBJ2-1|TRBV29-1|.
TGCAGCGTGACTAGCGGGGGTCGGAATGAGCAGTTCTTC
CSVTSGGRNEQFF
>TRBD1|TRBJ1-5|TRBV4-1|once
TGCGCCAGCAGCCCTGACAGGGGAGACGGGTATCAGCCCCAGCATTTT
CASSPDRGDGYQPQHF
>TRBD2|TRBJ2-1|TRBV4-3|.
TGCGCCAGCAGCCAGGGCGCGGGGGGGCCCTTCAATGAGCAGTTCTTC
CASSQGAGGPFNEQFF
>TRBD2|TRBJ2-3|TRBV15|.
TGTGCCACCAGCAGAGATCGTGAAAGCGGGGGGGTGACAGATACGCAGTATTTT
CATSRDRESGGVTDTQYF
>TRBD1|TRBJ1-1|TRBV13|.
TGTGCCAGCAGCCCAGCGACAGGGGGGGACACTGAAGCTTTCTTT
CASSPATGGDTEAFF